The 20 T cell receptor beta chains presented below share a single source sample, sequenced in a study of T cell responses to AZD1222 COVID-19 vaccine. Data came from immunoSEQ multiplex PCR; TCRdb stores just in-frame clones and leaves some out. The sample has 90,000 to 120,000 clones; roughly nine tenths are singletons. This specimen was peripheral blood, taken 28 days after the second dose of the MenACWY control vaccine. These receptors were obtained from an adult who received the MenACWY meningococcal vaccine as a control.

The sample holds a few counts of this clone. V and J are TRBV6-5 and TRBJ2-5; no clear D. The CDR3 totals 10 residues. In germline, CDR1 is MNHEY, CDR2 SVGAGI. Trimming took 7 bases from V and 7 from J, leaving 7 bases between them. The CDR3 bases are TGTGCCAGCACGGAAGGGACCCAGTACTTC. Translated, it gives CASTEGTQYF.

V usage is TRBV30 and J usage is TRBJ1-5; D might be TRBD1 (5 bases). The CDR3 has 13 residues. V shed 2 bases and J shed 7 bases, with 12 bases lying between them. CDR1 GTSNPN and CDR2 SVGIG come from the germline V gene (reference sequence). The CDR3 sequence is CAWSRQGDQPQHF. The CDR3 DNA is TGTGCCTGGAGTAGGCAGGGCGACCAGCCCCAGCATTTT.

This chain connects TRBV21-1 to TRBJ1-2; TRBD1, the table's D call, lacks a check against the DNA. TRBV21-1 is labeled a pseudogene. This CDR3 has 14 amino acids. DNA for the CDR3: TGTGCCAGCAGCATTTTCAGGGGGCCTTGTGGCTACACCTTC. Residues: CASSIFRGPCGYTF.

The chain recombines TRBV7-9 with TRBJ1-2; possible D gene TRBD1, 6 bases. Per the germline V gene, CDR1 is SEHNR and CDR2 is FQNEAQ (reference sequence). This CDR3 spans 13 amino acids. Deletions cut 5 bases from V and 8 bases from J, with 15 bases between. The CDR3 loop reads CASSLNPTGGYTF. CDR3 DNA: TGTGCCAGCAGCCTAAACCCCACAGGGGGCTACACCTTC.

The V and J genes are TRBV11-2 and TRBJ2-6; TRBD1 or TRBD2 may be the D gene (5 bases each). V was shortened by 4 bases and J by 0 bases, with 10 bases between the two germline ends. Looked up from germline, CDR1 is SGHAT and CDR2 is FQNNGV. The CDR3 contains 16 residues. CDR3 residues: CASSSGRNSGANVLTF. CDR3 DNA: TGTGCCAGCAGCTCGGGACGGAACTCTGGGGCCAACGTCCTGACTTTC.

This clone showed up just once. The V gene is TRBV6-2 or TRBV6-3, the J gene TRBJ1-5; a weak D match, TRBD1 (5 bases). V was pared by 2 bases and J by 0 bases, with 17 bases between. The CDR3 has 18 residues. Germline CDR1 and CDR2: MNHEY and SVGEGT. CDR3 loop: CASSYEGVLTSSNQPQHF. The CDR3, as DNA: TGTGCCAGCAGTTACGAAGGGGTCTTGACCTCTAGCAATCAGCCCCAGCATTTT.

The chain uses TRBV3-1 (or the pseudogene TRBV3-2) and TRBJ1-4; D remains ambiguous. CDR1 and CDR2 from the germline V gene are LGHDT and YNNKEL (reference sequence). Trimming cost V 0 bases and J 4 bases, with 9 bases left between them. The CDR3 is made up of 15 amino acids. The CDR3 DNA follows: TGTGCCAGCAGCCAAGAGAACAGACTTAATGAAAAACTGTTTTTT. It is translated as CASSQENRLNEKLFF.

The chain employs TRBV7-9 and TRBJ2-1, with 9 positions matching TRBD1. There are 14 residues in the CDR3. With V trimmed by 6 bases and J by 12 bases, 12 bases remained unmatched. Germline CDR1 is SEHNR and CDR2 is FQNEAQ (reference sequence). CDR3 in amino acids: CASSYGTGSSGQFF. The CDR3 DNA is TGTGCCAGCAGTTACGGGACAGGGAGTAGTGGGCAGTTCTTC.

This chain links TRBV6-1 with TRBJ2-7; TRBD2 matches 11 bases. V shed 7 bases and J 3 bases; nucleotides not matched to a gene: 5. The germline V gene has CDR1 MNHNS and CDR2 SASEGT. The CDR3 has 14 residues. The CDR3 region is CASTLTSGVYEQYF. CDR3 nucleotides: TGTGCCAGCACCCTGACTAGCGGGGTCTACGAGCAGTACTTC.

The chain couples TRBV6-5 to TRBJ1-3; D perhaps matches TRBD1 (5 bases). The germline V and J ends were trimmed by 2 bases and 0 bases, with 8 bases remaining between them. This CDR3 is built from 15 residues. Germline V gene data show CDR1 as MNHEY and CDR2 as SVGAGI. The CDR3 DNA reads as TGTGCCAGCAGTTACGGGGGTATCTCTGGAAACACCATATATTTT. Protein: CASSYGGISGNTIYF.

CDR3 in amino acids: CASAQVYEQYF. The CDR3 DNA follows: TGTGCCTCTGCCCAGGTCTACGAGCAGTACTTC. V and J are TRBV2 and TRBJ2-7; no definite D call. V gave up 11 bases and J gave up 3 bases, with 11 bases separating them. CDR3 length: 11 amino acids. The germline V gene encodes CDR1 SNHLY and CDR2 FYNNEI.

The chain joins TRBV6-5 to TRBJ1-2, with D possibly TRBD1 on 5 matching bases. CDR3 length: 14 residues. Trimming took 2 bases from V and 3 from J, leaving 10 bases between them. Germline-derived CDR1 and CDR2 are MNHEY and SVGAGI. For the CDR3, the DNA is TGTGCCAGCAGTTACCCCGAAGGGGACTATGGCTACACCTTC. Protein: CASSYPEGDYGYTF.

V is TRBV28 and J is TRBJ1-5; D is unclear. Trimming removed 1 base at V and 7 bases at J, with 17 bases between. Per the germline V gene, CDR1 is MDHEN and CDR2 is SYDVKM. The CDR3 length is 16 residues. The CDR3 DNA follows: TGTGCCAGCAGTTTATATCTGGGAGCGGTACGGCAGCCCCAGCATTTT. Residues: CASSLYLGAVRQPQHF. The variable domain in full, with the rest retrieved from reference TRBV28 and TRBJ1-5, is DVKVTQSSRYLVKRTGEKVFLECVQDMDHENMFWYRQDPGLGLRLIYFSYDVKMKEKGDIPEGYSVSREKKERFSLILESASTNQTSMYLCASSLYLGAVRQPQHFGDGTRLSIL.

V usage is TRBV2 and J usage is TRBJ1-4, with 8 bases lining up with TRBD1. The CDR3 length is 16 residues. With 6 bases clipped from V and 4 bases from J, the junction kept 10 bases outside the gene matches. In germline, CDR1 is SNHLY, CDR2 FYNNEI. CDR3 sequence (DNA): TGTGCCAGCAGCGCCCGAACAGGGGGTCTTAATGAAAAACTGTTTTTT. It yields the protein CASSARTGGLNEKLFF.

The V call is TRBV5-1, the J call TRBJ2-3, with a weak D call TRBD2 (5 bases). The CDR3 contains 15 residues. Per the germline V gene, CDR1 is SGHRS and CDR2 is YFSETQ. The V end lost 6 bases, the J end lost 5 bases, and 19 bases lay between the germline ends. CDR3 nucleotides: TGCGCCAGCACCCGAGAGGGTGGGAGCGGAGATACGCAGTATTTT. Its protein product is CASTREGGSGDTQYF.

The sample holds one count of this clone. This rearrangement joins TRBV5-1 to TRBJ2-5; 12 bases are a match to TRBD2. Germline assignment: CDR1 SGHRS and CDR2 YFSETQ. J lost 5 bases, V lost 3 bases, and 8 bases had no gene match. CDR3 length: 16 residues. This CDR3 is CASSSASSGGAETQYF. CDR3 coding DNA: TGCGCCAGCAGCTCGGCGTCTAGCGGGGGGGCGGAGACCCAGTACTTC. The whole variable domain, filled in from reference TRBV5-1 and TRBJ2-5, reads KAGVTQTPRYLIKTRGQQVTLSCSPISGHRSVSWYQQTPGQGLQFLFEYFSETQRNKGNFPGRFSGRQFSNSRSEMNVSTLELGDSALYLCASSSASSGGAETQYFGPGTRLLVL.

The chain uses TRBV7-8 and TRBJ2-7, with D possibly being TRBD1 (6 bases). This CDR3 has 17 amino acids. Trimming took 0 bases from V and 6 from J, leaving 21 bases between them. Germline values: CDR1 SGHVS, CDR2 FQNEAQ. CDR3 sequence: CASSLAKGGPGVAEQYF. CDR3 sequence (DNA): TGTGCCAGCAGCTTAGCTAAAGGGGGACCCGGTGTTGCCGAGCAGTACTTC.

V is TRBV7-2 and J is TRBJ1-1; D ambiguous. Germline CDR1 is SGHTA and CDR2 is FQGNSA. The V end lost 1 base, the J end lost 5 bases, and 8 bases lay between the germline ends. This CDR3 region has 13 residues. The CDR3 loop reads CASSLGSKTEAFF. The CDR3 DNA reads TGTGCCAGCAGCTTAGGATCCAAGACTGAAGCTTTCTTT.

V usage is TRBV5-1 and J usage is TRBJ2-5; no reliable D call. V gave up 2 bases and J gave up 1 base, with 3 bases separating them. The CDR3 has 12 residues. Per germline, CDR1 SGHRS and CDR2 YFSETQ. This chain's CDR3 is CASSFPQETQYF. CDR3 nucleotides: TGCGCCAGCAGCTTTCCCCAAGAGACCCAGTACTTC.

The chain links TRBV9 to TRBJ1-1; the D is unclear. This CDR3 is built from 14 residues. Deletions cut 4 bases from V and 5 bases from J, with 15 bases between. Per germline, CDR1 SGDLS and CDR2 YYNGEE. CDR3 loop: CASSPSPSTTEAFF. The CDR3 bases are TGTGCCAGCAGCCCGAGCCCGTCGACGACTGAAGCTTTCTTT.